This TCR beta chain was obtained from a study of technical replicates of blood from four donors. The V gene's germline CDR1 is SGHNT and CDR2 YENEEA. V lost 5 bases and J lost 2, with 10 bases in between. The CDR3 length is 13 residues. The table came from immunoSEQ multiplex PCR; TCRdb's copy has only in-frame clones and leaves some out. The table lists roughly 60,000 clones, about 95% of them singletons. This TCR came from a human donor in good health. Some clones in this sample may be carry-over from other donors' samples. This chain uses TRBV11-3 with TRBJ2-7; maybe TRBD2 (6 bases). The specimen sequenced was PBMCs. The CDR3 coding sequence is TGTGCCAGCAGCGGGGGGACTCCCTACGAGCAGTACTTC. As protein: CASSGGTPYEQYF.